The table lists the clone carrying this T cell receptor beta chain with a few counts. What it binds is not known. The record originates from a study of T cells after yellow fever vaccination. Study summary: SMART-Seq v4 Ultra Low Input handled preparation of low-cell-number fractions. Study-wide results and caveats: Subsequent to the booster, the majority of primary-vaccination clones reappeared (roughly 95% CD4, 85% to 90% CD8).

The CDR3 is made up of 15 amino acids. Trimming took 1 base from V and 2 from J, leaving 9 bases between them. CDR1 SGHTA and CDR2 FQGNSA come from the germline V gene. Generation of TCR cDNA used 5'RACE template switching (which added a universal primer site and UMIs). MiXCR, applied by TCRdb to the 5' RACE reads, yields one record per CDR3 protein. This table holds about 310,000 distinct CDR3 sequences, less than 4.5% found once. The clonotype was recovered from a young man who received the YFV17D yellow fever vaccine. J is TRBJ1-5 and V is TRBV7-2; maybe TRBD1 (5 bases). The material was PBMCs, obtained on the day of the yellow fever booster vaccination. CDR3 nucleotide sequence: TGTGCCAGCAGCTTAGTCGTGGGGGGCAATCAGCCCCAGCATTTT. Protein product: CASSLVVGGNQPQHF.